The next 27 T cell receptor beta chains were all read from a single sample in a study of STAT3 mutations in large granular lymphocyte leukemia. Broader study findings: Every T-LGLL patient had at least one immunodominant TCRbeta clonotype.

Method: immunoSEQ multiplex PCR; TCRdb's copy keeps in-frame clones and lacks some. The repertoire includes roughly 4,400 clones, 45% to 55% of them detected once, and 84% sits in the top ten. Their cognate antigens are unknown. The sample was peripheral blood mononuclear cells. These receptors all stem from a man in his 60s with T-cell large granular lymphocyte leukemia. Some clones in this sample may be carry-over from other donors' samples.

Written as DNA, the CDR3 is TGTGCCAGCAGCGAGAATACGATGGTCCAAGAGACCCAGTACTTC. Translated, it gives CASSENTMVQETQYF. The rearrangement uses TRBV7-2 and TRBJ2-5; D uncertain. Germline CDR1 and CDR2: SGHTA and FQGNSA. Deletions cut 5 bases from V and 1 base from J, with 14 bases between. This CDR3 has 15 residues.

CDR3 region: CASSYSAANTEAFF. As DNA, the CDR3 is TGTGCCAGCAGTTACTCTGCCGCTAACACTGAAGCTTTCTTT. The genes are TRBV6-6 and TRBJ1-1; no firm D call. CDR3 size: 14 residues. CDR1 is MNHNY, CDR2 SVGAGI, per germline (reference sequence). The V and J ends lost 0 bases and 2 bases respectively, with 7 bases between them.

The chain employs TRBV5-1 and TRBJ2-7, with D unclear. V lost 2 bases and J 3 bases, leaving 9 bases between the germline ends. CDR1 is SGHRS and CDR2 is YFSETQ in the germline V gene. This CDR3 has 13 amino acids. The CDR3 bases are TGCGCCAGCAGCTTTGACTTTAACTACGAGCAGTACTTC. It encodes CASSFDFNYEQYF.

The rearrangement uses TRBV29-1 and TRBJ1-1; D is uncertain. From germline, CDR1 is SQVTM and CDR2 ANQGSEA. V lost 4 bases to trimming and J lost 5 bases, with 8 bases between them. The length of the CDR3 is 11 residues. In DNA, the CDR3 is TGCAGCGTTGTATGGGGTACTGAAGCTTTCTTT. Its translation is CSVVWGTEAFF.

The CDR3 DNA follows: TGCAGCATCGGGACAGGTGGTGGCTACACCTTC. This codes for CSIGTGGGYTF. The chain recombines TRBV29-1 with TRBJ1-2; 8 nucleotides agree with TRBD1. V dropped 8 bases and J dropped 7; count of bases not matched to a gene: 6. This CDR3 is 11 amino acids long. Per germline, CDR1 SQVTM and CDR2 ANQGSEA.

CDR3 residues: CSVRTGTDNLDTQYF. The DNA of the CDR3 is TGCAGCGTGCGGACCGGGACAGATAACTTGGATACGCAGTATTTT. The V call is TRBV29-1, the J call TRBJ2-3; TRBD1 matches at 7 bases. Germline loops: CDR1 SQVTM, CDR2 ANQGSEA. The CDR3 consists of 15 residues. V lost 6 bases and J lost 6; bases outside the gene matches: 15.

The gene calls are TRBV7-9 and TRBJ1-1; 7 bases fit TRBD1. Germline V CDR1 and CDR2: SEHNR, FQNEAQ (reference sequence). This CDR3 comprises 14 residues. Trimming cost V 5 bases and J 5 bases; bases outside gene matches: 8. CDR3 DNA: TGTGCCAGCAGCGCAGAGGGGGCCAGGACTGAAGCTTTCTTT. This gives the protein CASSAEGARTEAFF.

This clone occurred a few times. The chain joins TRBV30 to TRBJ2-7; no reliable D call. The ends were cut back, 5 bases at V and 0 bases at J, with 8 bases in the middle. The CDR3 has 12 residues. In germline, CDR1 is GTSNPN, CDR2 SVGIG (reference sequence). The CDR3 sequence: CAWETPSYEQYF. In nucleotides, the CDR3 is TGTGCCTGGGAGACACCCTCCTACGAGCAGTACTTC.

The chain uses TRBV16 and TRBJ1-5, with D unclear. CDR3 length: 14 residues. The V gene's germline CDR1 is KGHSY and CDR2 FQNENV. V was trimmed by 4 bases and J by 0 bases, leaving 7 bases between them. The CDR3 reads CASSRHYSNQPQHF. Written as DNA, the CDR3 is TGTGCCAGCAGCCGACATTATAGCAATCAGCCCCAGCATTTT.

V gene TRBV7-9 combines with J gene TRBJ2-7; D is unclear. The CDR3 has 13 amino acids. The V gene's germline CDR1 is SEHNR and CDR2 FQNEAQ (reference sequence). Trimming removed 3 bases from V and 9 bases from J, with 15 bases in between. The CDR3, as DNA: TGTGCCAGCAGCTTCCAGCACTCCAAGGGGCAGTACGTC. Protein: CASSFQHSKGQYV.

The V and J genes are TRBV30 and TRBJ2-7, with TRBD2 matching over 9 bases. The trim removed 2 bases at V and 1 base at J, leaving 9 bases unmatched. This CDR3 contains 16 residues. Germline assignment: CDR1 GTSNPN and CDR2 SVGIG (reference sequence). As DNA, the CDR3 is TGTGCCTGGAGTCCCCTGACTAGCGGAGTTTCCTACGAGCAGTACTTC. Residues: CAWSPLTSGVSYEQYF.

The chain carries TRBV7-9 and TRBJ2-5; TRBD2 might be the D (5 bases). CDR1 and CDR2 (germline): SEHNR, FQNEAQ (reference sequence). The V end was cut by 2 bases, the J end by 2 bases, with 15 bases between. This CDR3 region has 16 residues. CDR3 in amino acids: CASSLLNFGVQETQYF. CDR3 DNA sequence: TGTGCCAGCAGCTTATTGAATTTCGGGGTTCAAGAGACCCAGTACTTC.

The CDR3 DNA is TGTGCCAGCTCTAAAGGACTAACCGAAGAGACCCAGTACTTC. Amino acids: CASSKGLTEETQYF. The rearrangement joins TRBV7-9 to TRBJ2-5; a weak D match, TRBD2 (6 bases). Germline assignment: CDR1 SEHNR and CDR2 FQNEAQ (reference sequence). This CDR3 region has 14 residues. V was trimmed by 8 bases and J by 3 bases, leaving 16 bases between them.

The chain links TRBV30 to TRBJ1-5; D unclear. This CDR3 region has 13 residues. The germline gives CDR1 GTSNPN, CDR2 SVGIG (reference sequence). V was trimmed by 2 bases and J by 13 bases, leaving 18 bases between them. The CDR3 DNA follows: TGTGCCTGGAGTTATGCAAACGGCCGGTCTCAGCATTTT. This translates into CAWSYANGRSQHF.

The rearrangement links TRBV9 to TRBJ1-3; D gene uncertain. V shed 0 bases and J shed 0 bases, with 7 bases lying between them. The CDR3 length is 15 residues. Per germline, CDR1 SGDLS and CDR2 YYNGEE. CDR3 nucleotides: TGTGCCAGCAGCGTAGGAAGCTTCTCTGGAAACACCATATATTTT. It encodes CASSVGSFSGNTIYF.

V and J are TRBV5-1 and TRBJ2-6, with a tentative D call TRBD1 (6 bases). The CDR3 covers 15 residues. Looked up from germline, CDR1 is SGHRS and CDR2 is YFSETQ. V gave up 3 bases and J gave up 7 bases, with 14 bases separating them. The CDR3 loop reads CASSSDQGRANVLTF. The CDR3 coding sequence is TGCGCCAGCAGCTCGGACCAGGGGAGAGCCAACGTCCTGACTTTC. The full variable domain, in which reference TRBV5-1 and TRBJ2-6 provide the parts outside the CDR3, is KAGVTQTPRYLIKTRGQQVTLSCSPISGHRSVSWYQQTPGQGLQFLFEYFSETQRNKGNFPGRFSGRQFSNSRSEMNVSTLELGDSALYLCASSSDQGRANVLTFGAGSRLTVL.

This chain uses TRBV9 with TRBJ2-7; D not certain. CDR1 SGDLS and CDR2 YYNGEE come from the germline V gene. Trimming removed 5 bases from V and 4 bases from J, with 13 bases in between. The CDR3 runs to 13 residues. CDR3 region: CASRAGPVYEQYF. In DNA, the CDR3 is TGTGCCAGCAGGGCCGGGCCCGTATACGAGCAGTACTTC.

The V and J genes are TRBV4-3 and TRBJ2-1; TRBD2 agrees at 12 bases. This CDR3 comprises 15 residues. Unmatched junction bases numbered 5, after V lost 2 bases and J lost 9 bases. Germline CDR1 reads LGHNA; CDR2 reads YSLEER. The chain's CDR3 is CASSQLAGGLGEQFF. The CDR3 bases are TGCGCCAGCAGCCAACTAGCGGGAGGGCTCGGTGAGCAGTTCTTC.

This clone was seen a single time. J is TRBJ2-1 and V is TRBV18; unclear D gene. This CDR3 is built from 12 residues. The germline V gene has CDR1 KGHSH and CDR2 LQKENI. V lost 4 bases to trimming and J lost 6 bases, with 7 bases between them. This chain's CDR3 is CASSRSSNEQFF. CDR3 DNA: TGTGCCAGCTCACGTTCAAGCAATGAGCAGTTCTTC.

For the CDR3, the DNA is TGTGCCAGCTCACAGGACAGGGGGCCTGGGGCCAACGTCCTGACTTTC. It specifies CASSQDRGPGANVLTF. V usage is TRBV18 and J usage is TRBJ2-6; 11 bases align to TRBD1. V lost 4 bases to trimming and J lost 2 bases; unmatched junction nucleotides: 1. There are 16 residues in the CDR3. The germline gives CDR1 KGHSH, CDR2 LQKENI.

This chain links TRBV29-1 with TRBJ1-2; no clear D. V lost 7 bases and J lost 6, with 12 bases in between. The CDR3 length is 11 residues. In germline, CDR1 is SQVTM, CDR2 ANQGSEA. This CDR3 reads CSAERVHGYTF. CDR3 in DNA: TGCAGCGCCGAGAGGGTCCATGGCTACACCTTC. Filled out from reference TRBV29-1 and TRBJ1-2, the complete variable domain reads SAVISQKPSRDICQRGTSLTIQCQVDSQVTMMFWYRQQPGQSLTLIATANQGSEATYESGFVIDKFPISRPNLTFSTLTVSNMSPEDSSIYLCSAERVHGYTFGSGTRLTVV.

This clone is a singleton in its sample. The rearrangement uses TRBV5-4 and TRBJ2-5; D gene unclear. This CDR3 is 14 amino acids long. Trimming left V 2 bases short and J 2 bases short, with 10 bases between. Germline CDR1 reads SGHNT; CDR2 reads YYREEE (reference sequence). CDR3 nucleotides: TGTGCCAGCAGCTTTGGCGGTCGTCAAGAGACCCAGTACTTC. Translated, it gives CASSFGGRQETQYF.

In its sample, this clone was seen a few times. The genes are TRBV5-1 and TRBJ1-2; D may be TRBD1 (6 bases). The V end was cut by 2 bases, the J end by 4 bases, with 9 bases between. The CDR3 loop spans 13 amino acids. Germline-derived CDR1 and CDR2 are SGHRS and YFSETQ. The CDR3 DNA reads TGCGCCAGCAGCTTTGTAGGGGGCTATGGCTACACCTTC. Protein product: CASSFVGGYGYTF.

V and J are TRBV18 and TRBJ2-3; 9 nucleotides match TRBD1. The ends lost 6 bases at V and 2 bases at J; junction bases unmatched: 3. The length of the CDR3 is 14 residues. The germline CDR1 and CDR2 sequences are KGHSH and LQKENI. CDR3 coding DNA: TGTGCCAGCTCTCGGGACAGGGCCACAGATACGCAGTATTTT. Its protein is CASSRDRATDTQYF.

The rearrangement uses TRBV18 and TRBJ2-7, with 8 positions matching TRBD1. The J segment lost 6 bases and the V segment lost 6 bases, leaving 4 bases of the junction unmatched. The CDR3 is made up of 12 amino acids. Germline CDR1 is KGHSH and CDR2 is LQKENI. The DNA of the CDR3 is TGTGCCAGCTCTCGCGACAGGGGCGAGCAGTACTTC. Translating it yields CASSRDRGEQYF. Looking up the rest from reference TRBV18 and TRBJ2-7 gives the full variable domain: NAGVMQNPRHLVRRRGQEARLRCSPMKGHSHVYWYRQLPEEGLKFMVYLQKENIIDESGMPKERFSAEFPKEGPSILRIQQVVRGDSAAYFCASSRDRGEQYFGPGTRLTVT.

The rearrangement joins TRBV5-1 to TRBJ2-5; D might be TRBD2 (5 bases). The CDR3 runs 14 residues. Trimming took 3 bases from V and 1 from J, leaving 10 bases between them. Germline V gene sequence: CDR1 SGHRS, CDR2 YFSETQ. The CDR3 nucleotides read TGCGCCAGCAGCTCACTAGAGTTCCAAGAGACCCAGTACTTC. This gives the protein CASSSLEFQETQYF. Using reference TRBV5-1 and TRBJ2-5 for the parts outside the CDR3, the full variable domain is KAGVTQTPRYLIKTRGQQVTLSCSPISGHRSVSWYQQTPGQGLQFLFEYFSETQRNKGNFPGRFSGRQFSNSRSEMNVSTLELGDSALYLCASSSLEFQETQYFGPGTRLLVL.

The chain links TRBV5-1 to TRBJ2-7; 8 bases map to TRBD1. Germline V CDR1 and CDR2: SGHRS, YFSETQ. The ends lost 9 bases at V and 6 bases at J; junction bases unmatched: 20. The CDR3 length is 16 residues. CDR3 residues: CATVVARGQGLGEQYF. The CDR3 DNA sequence: TGCGCCACCGTTGTCGCTCGAGGACAGGGATTAGGCGAGCAGTACTTC.